This TCR beta chain derives from a study of T-cell memory formation after mild COVID-19. This clonotype has just one count. The antigen remains unidentified. Germline V gene sequence: CDR1 SEHNR, CDR2 FQNEAQ (reference sequence). The CDR3 is made up of 19 amino acids. Trimming stripped 5 bases from V and 5 bases from J, with 28 bases between. General observations from the study: Of the contracting clones, CD4+ ones lay mainly in CM and EM, and CD8+ ones in EMRA.

TCRdb re-called the 5' RACE reads through MiXCR, storing one row per CDR3 protein. The table records fewer than 600,000 distinct CDR3 sequences, 20% to 25% of them present only once. The V gene is TRBV7-9, the J gene TRBJ2-1; TRBD2 might be the D (6 bases). The clonotype comes from an adult woman who had mild COVID-19 (a few samples of this study predate the infection). Cell type and time point are not known. Specimen: PBMCs or a T cell subset sorted from them (not recorded which). The CDR3 here is CASSGLGGGLFIRHNEQFF. The CDR3, as DNA: TGTGCCAGCAGCGGGTTGGGGGGAGGACTCTTTATTAGGCACAATGAGCAGTTCTTC.